Shown below are 14 T cell receptor beta chains from a single sample sequenced in a study of tumor T cells in aggressive B-cell lymphoma. Libraries were prepared by immunoSEQ multiplex PCR; TCRdb keeps only in-frame clonotypes and omits some of them. The repertoire consists of several thousand clones, with around 90% occurring once and the leading ten covering around 3.3%. The sample consisted of tumor tissue. All receptors come from an adult with diffuse large B cell lymphoma. Some clones in this sample may be carry-over from other donors' samples.

V usage is TRBV19 and J usage is TRBJ1-6; 9 bases fit TRBD1. This CDR3 has 17 residues. Germline V CDR1 and CDR2: LNHDA, SQIVND (reference sequence). V was pared by 7 bases and J by 6 bases, with 13 bases of the junction left unmatched. The chain's CDR3 is CASNKVLPGQGNSPLHF. The CDR3 bases are TGTGCCAGTAATAAGGTTCTCCCGGGACAGGGTAATTCACCCCTCCACTTT. Drawing the rest from reference TRBV19 and TRBJ1-6, the complete variable domain is DGGITQSPKYLFRKEGQNVTLSCEQNLNHDAMYWYRQDPGQGLRLIYYSQIVNDFQKGDIAEGYSVSREKKESFPLTVTSAQKNPTAFYLCASNKVLPGQGNSPLHFGNGTRLTVT.

V usage is TRBV5-4 and J usage is TRBJ2-5, with TRBD2 matching 11 bases. This CDR3 contains 14 residues. The V gene's germline CDR1 is SGHNT and CDR2 YYREEE (reference sequence). With 10 bases clipped from V and 2 bases from J, the junction kept 7 bases outside the gene matches. The CDR3 spells CASNSGGAQETQYF. The CDR3 coding sequence is TGTGCCTCCAATAGCGGGGGGGCACAAGAGACCCAGTACTTC.

This chain links TRBV6-5 with TRBJ1-1; 11 positions agree with TRBD1. The CDR3 extends over 16 amino acids. Losses at the gene ends were 4 bases for V and 7 bases for J; bases not matched to a gene: 11. Per the germline V gene, CDR1 is MNHEY and CDR2 is SVGAGI. The CDR3 coding sequence is TGTGCCAGCAGTTCCCGAGGACAGGGGGCAATGTTTGAAGCTTTCTTT. It translates to CASSSRGQGAMFEAFF.

This chain links TRBV19 with TRBJ1-5; the D gene is possibly TRBD1 (5 bases). Trimming took 4 bases from V and 5 from J, leaving 18 bases between them. The CDR3 extends over 16 amino acids. Germline V gene sequence: CDR1 LNHDA, CDR2 SQIVND (reference sequence). The CDR3 here is CASSTSTGRGYQPQHF. The DNA of the CDR3 is TGTGCCAGTAGTACTTCGACGGGGAGGGGATATCAGCCCCAGCATTTT. Filled out from reference TRBV19 and TRBJ1-5, the complete variable domain reads DGGITQSPKYLFRKEGQNVTLSCEQNLNHDAMYWYRQDPGQGLRLIYYSQIVNDFQKGDIAEGYSVSREKKESFPLTVTSAQKNPTAFYLCASSTSTGRGYQPQHFGDGTRLSIL.

V is TRBV30 and J is TRBJ1-5; D unresolved. V lost 3 bases and J lost 9, with 12 bases in between. The CDR3 loop spans 12 amino acids. The V gene's germline CDR1 is GTSNPN and CDR2 SVGIG (reference sequence). The CDR3 protein is CAWSRPLGPQHF. As DNA, the CDR3 is TGTGCCTGGAGCCGTCCCCTCGGGCCCCAGCATTTT.

This clone has only a few counts. The V call is TRBV4-2, the J call TRBJ2-1, with 7 bases matching TRBD2. The germline CDR1 and CDR2 sequences are LGHNA and YNFKEQ. J gave up 3 bases and V 4 bases, and 9 bases lay outside the gene matches. CDR3 length equals 16 residues. CDR3 sequence (DNA): TGTGCCAGCAGCCCTACTCCTGGGGGGGTCTACAATGAGCAGTTCTTC. Translating it yields CASSPTPGGVYNEQFF.

The V gene is TRBV4-3, the J gene TRBJ1-4; D unclear. Germline-derived CDR1 and CDR2 are LGHNA and YSLEER. The V end lost 1 base, the J end lost 8 bases, and 11 bases lay between the germline ends. The CDR3 contains 14 residues. Written as DNA, the CDR3 is TGCGCCAGCAGCCAAGCAGTTGCGGGGGAAAAACTGTTTTTT. This codes for CASSQAVAGEKLFF.

This clone was counted a few times. V and J are TRBV29-1 and TRBJ1-2; D remains ambiguous. The CDR3 is 12 residues long. Trimming removed 0 bases at V and 6 bases at J, with 8 bases between. Germline CDR1 is SQVTM and CDR2 is ANQGSEA. Here the CDR3 reads CSVEDRGNGYTF. In nucleotides, the CDR3 is TGCAGCGTTGAAGATCGAGGGAATGGCTACACCTTC.

The J gene is TRBJ1-1, the V gene TRBV7-3, with TRBD1 matching 7 bases. Germline values: CDR1 SGHTA, CDR2 FQGTGA. There are 13 residues in the CDR3. V gave up 5 bases and J gave up 0 bases; unmatched junction bases: 0. Written as DNA, the CDR3 is TGTGCCAGCAGCGGACAGGTGAACACTGAAGCTTTCTTT. Translation gives CASSGQVNTEAFF. The full variable domain, rest sourced from reference TRBV7-3 and TRBJ1-1, is GAGVSQTPSNKVTEKGKYVELRCDPISGHTALYWYRQSLGQGPEFLIYFQGTGAADDSGLPNDRFFAVRPEGSVSTLKIQRTERGDSAVYLCASSGQVNTEAFFGQGTRLTVV.

V and J are TRBV9 and TRBJ2-7; 13 bases align to TRBD2. CDR1 SGDLS and CDR2 YYNGEE come from the germline V gene. The CDR3 sequence is 14 residues long. V lost 6 bases and J lost 4; bases outside the gene matches: 4. The CDR3 DNA reads TGTGCCAGCACCCGGACTAGCGGGAGTTACGAGCAGTACTTC. Translated, it gives CASTRTSGSYEQYF.

The rearrangement joins TRBV7-9 to TRBJ2-3; TRBD2 aligns across 8 bases. Losses at the gene ends were 3 bases for V and 6 bases for J; bases not matched to a gene: 11. The V gene's germline CDR1 is SEHNR and CDR2 FQNEAQ (reference sequence). There are 16 residues in the CDR3. CDR3 residues: CASSLFGGGPKDTQYF. The CDR3 nucleotides are TGTGCCAGCAGCTTGTTCGGGGGGGGGCCGAAGGATACGCAGTATTTT.

This clone was seen only once. This sequence joins TRBV5-1 and TRBJ2-7; tentative D call: TRBD2 (6 bases). CDR1 is SGHRS and CDR2 is YFSETQ in the germline V gene. This CDR3 comprises 14 residues. V was clipped by 5 bases and J by 2 bases, with 14 bases between them. The CDR3, as DNA: TGCGCCAGCAGAAGATCGGGAGCCACCTACGAGCAGTACTTC. This gives the protein CASRRSGATYEQYF.

The V call is TRBV10-3, the J call TRBJ1-1; D not certain. Per germline, CDR1 ENHRY and CDR2 SYGVKD. The CDR3 contains 11 residues. Trimming pared 7 bases from V and 7 bases from J, leaving 10 bases between. The CDR3 nucleotides read TGTGCCATCAAAGAGGTGGGTGAAGCTTTCTTT. Translated, it gives CAIKEVGEAFF.

The V gene is TRBV18, the J gene TRBJ2-7; D remains unclear. V was shortened by 2 bases and J by 1 base, with 6 bases between the two germline ends. The CDR3 sequence is 13 residues long. CDR1 KGHSH and CDR2 LQKENI come from the germline V gene. For the CDR3, the DNA is TGTGCCAGCTCACCATACAATTCCTACGAGCAGTACTTC. It is translated as CASSPYNSYEQYF.